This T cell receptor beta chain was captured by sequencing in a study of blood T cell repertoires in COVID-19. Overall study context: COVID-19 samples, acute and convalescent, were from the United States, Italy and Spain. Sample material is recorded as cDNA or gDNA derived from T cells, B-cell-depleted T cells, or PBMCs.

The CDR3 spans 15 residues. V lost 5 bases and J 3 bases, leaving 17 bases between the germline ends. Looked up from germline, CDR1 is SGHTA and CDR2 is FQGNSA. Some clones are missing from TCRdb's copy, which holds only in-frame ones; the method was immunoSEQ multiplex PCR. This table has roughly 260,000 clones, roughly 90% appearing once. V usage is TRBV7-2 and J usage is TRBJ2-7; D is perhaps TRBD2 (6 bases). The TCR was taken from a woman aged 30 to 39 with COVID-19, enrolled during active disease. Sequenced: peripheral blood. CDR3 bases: TGTGCCAGCAGCCGCGGGGCCGACCTACTCTACGAGCAGTACTTC. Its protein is CASSRGADLLYEQYF.